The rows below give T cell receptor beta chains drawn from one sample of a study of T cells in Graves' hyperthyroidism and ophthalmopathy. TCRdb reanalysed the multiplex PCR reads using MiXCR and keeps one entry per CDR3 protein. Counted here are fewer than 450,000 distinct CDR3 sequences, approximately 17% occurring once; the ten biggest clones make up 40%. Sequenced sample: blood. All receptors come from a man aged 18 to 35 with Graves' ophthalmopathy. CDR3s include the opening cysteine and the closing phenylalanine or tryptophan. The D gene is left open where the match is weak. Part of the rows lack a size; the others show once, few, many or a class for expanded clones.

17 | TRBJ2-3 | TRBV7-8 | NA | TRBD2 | TGTGCCAGCAGTCGGGACTCTAGCGGGGGCCACACAGATACGCAGTATTTT | CASSRDSSGGHTDTQYF
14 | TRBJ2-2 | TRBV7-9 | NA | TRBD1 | TGTGCCAGCAACCTCGCCGGGACAGCCGGGGAGCTGTTTTTT | CASNLAGTAGELFF
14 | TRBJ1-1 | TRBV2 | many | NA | TGTGCCAGCAGGGGTTTACAAGGGAAGGCTGAAGCTTTCTTT | CASRGLQGKAEAFF
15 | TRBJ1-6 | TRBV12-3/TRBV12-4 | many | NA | TGTGCCAGCACGAGCAGCCTCACGGGGGATTCACCCCTCCACTTT | CASTSSLTGDSPLHF
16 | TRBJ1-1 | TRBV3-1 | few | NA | TGTGCCAGCAGCCAAATAGCCAGCTCGTACGGGACTGAAGCTTTCTTT | CASSQIASSYGTEAFF
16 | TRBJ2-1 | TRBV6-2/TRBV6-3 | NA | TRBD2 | TGTGCCAGCAGTAGGACTAGCGGGGGACTTTTTAATGAGCAGTTCTTC | CASSRTSGGLFNEQFF
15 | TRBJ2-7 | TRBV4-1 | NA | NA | TGCGCCAGCAGCCAAGATTCGTGGGTCTCCTACGAGCAGTACTTC | CASSQDSWVSYEQYF
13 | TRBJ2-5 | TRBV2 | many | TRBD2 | TGTGCCAGCGGGCGGGGGGGGTTCGAGACCCAGTACTTC | CASGRGGFETQYF
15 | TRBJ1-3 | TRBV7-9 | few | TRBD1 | TGTGCCAGCAGCTTAGGACAGGGGGATGGAAACACCATATATTTT | CASSLGQGDGNTIYF
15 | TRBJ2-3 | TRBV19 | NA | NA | TGTGCCAGTAGTATAGATCTGGCCAGCACAGATACGCAGTATTTT | CASSIDLASTDTQYF
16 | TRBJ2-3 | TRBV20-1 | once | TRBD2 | TGCAGTGCTAGAACGGGTCTAGCGGGGGGCACAGATACGCAGTATTTT | CSARTGLAGGTDTQYF
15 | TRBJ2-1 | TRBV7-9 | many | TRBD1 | TGTGCCAGCAGCCCGGGACAGGTTGCCTACAATGAGCAGTTCTTC | CASSPGQVAYNEQFF
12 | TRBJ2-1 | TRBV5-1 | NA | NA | TGCGCCAGCAGCATAGGGGGAAGTGAGCAGTTCTTC | CASSIGGSEQFF
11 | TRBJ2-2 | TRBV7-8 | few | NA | TGTGCCAGCAGCTATGGCGGGGAGCTGTTTTTT | CASSYGGELFF
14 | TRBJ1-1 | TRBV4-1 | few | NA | TGCGCCAGCAGCCAAGACAGGACGAACACTGAAGCTTTCTTT | CASSQDRTNTEAFF
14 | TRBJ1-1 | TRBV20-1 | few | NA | TGCAGTGCTTCTCCGGGGTCTGAGGCGATTGAAGCTTTCTTT | CSASPGSEAIEAFF
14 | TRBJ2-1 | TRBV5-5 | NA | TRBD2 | TGTGCCAGCATCCTTAGCGGGGGGCGGGGTGAGCAGTTCTTC | CASILSGGRGEQFF
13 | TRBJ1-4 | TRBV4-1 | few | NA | TGCGCCACCGCGCTGGCCCCGGGGGAAAAACTGTTTTTT | CATALAPGEKLFF
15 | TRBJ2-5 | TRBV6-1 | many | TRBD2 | TGTGCCAGCAGCCGCACTAGCGGGGGGCCGGAGACCCAGTACTTC | CASSRTSGGPETQYF
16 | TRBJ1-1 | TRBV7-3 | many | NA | TGTGCCAGCAGCTCGCAACCGGGACCGCAGAGCACTGAAGCTTTCTTT | CASSSQPGPQSTEAFF
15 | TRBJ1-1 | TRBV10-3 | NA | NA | TGTGCCATCAGTGCGGTTGGCAGGGTGGACACTGAAGCTTTCTTT | CAISAVGRVDTEAFF
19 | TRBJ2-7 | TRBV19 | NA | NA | TGTGCCAGTAGTATACATAGCGCGGCCGCCCTTTCGGCCCCCTACGAGCAGTACTTC | CASSIHSAAALSAPYEQYF
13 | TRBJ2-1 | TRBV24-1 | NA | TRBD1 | TGTGCCACGGGACAGGGGGCGCTTAGTGAGCAGTTCTTC | CATGQGALSEQFF
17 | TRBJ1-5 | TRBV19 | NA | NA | TGTGCCAGTAGTATAGAGGAGGCCTCCGATAGCAATCAGCCCCAGCATTTT | CASSIEEASDSNQPQHF